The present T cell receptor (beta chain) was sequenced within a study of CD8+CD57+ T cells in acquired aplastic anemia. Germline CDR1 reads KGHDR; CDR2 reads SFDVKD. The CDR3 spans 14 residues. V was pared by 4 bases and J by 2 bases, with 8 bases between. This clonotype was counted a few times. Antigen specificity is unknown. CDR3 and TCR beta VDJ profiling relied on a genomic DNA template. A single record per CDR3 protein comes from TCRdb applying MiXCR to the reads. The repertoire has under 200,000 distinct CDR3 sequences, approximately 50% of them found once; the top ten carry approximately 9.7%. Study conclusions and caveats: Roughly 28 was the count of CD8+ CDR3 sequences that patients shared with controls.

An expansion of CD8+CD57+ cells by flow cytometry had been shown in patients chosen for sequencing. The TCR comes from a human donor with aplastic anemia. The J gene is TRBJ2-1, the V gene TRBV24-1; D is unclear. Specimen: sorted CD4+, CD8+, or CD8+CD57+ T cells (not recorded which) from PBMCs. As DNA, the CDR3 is TGTGCCACCAGTGAGCGGCCTCCCTACAATGAGCAGTTCTTC. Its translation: CATSERPPYNEQFF.